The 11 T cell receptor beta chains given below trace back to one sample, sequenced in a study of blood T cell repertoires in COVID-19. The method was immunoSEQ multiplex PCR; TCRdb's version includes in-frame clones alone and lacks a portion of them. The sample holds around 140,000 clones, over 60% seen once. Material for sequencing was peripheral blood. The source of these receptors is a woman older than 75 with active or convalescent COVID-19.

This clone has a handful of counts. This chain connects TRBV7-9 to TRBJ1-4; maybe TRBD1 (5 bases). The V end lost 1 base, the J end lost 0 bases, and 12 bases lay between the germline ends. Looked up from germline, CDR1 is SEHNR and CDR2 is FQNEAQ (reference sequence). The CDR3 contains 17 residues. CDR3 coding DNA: TGTGCCAGCAGCTTAGTACTTGCAGGGCCAACTAATGAAAAACTGTTTTTT. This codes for CASSLVLAGPTNEKLFF.

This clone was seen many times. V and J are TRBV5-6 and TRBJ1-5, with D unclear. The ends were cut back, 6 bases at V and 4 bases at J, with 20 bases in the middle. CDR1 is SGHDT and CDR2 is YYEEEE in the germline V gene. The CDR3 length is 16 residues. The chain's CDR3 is CASTSFVEPENQPQHF. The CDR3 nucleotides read TGTGCCAGCACCTCCTTTGTAGAGCCCGAGAATCAGCCCCAGCATTTT. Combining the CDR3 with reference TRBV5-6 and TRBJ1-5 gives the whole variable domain DAGVTQSPTHLIKTRGQQVTLRCSPKSGHDTVSWYQQALGQGPQFIFQYYEEEERQRGNFPDRFSGHQFPNYSSELNVNALLLGDSALYLCASTSFVEPENQPQHFGDGTRLSIL.

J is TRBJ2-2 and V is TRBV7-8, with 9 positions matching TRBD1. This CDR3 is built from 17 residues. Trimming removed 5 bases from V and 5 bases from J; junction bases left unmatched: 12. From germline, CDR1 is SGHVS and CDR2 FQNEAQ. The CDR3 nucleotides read TGTGCCAGCAGCCCCAACTCCGGGACAGGGCGAACCGGGGAGCTGTTTTTT. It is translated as CASSPNSGTGRTGELFF.

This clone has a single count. This chain's CDR3 is CASSFTGELFF. CDR3 in DNA: TGTGCCAGCAGCTTCACCGGGGAGCTGTTTTTT. The chain employs TRBV6-6 and TRBJ2-2; D ambiguous. Germline lookup yields CDR1 MNHNY and CDR2 SVGAGI (reference sequence). The CDR3 loop spans 11 amino acids. Trimming took off 6 bases at V and 4 bases at J, with 3 bases between the two ends.

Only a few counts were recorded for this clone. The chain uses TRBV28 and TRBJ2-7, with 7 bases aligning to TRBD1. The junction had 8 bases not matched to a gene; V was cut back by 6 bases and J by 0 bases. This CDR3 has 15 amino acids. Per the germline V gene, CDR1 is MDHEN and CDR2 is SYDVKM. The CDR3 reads CASSPRGKGSYEQYF. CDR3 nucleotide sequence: TGTGCCAGCAGCCCCAGGGGGAAGGGCTCCTACGAGCAGTACTTC.

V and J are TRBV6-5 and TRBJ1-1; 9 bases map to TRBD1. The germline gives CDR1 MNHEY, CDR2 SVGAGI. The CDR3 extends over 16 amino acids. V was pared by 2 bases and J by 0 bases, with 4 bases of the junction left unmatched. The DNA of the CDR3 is TGTGCCAGCAGTTACCGCGGGACAGGGTTGAACACTGAAGCTTTCTTT. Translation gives CASSYRGTGLNTEAFF.

Here the CDR3 DNA reads TGTGCCAGCGCCTCGACAGGGTATTACGAGCAGTACTTC. It is translated as CASASTGYYEQYF. V is TRBV6-5 and J is TRBJ2-7, with 7 nucleotides matching TRBD1. CDR1 MNHEY and CDR2 SVGAGI come from the germline V gene. The CDR3 is 13 amino acids. With 8 bases clipped from V and 4 bases from J, the junction kept 8 bases outside the gene matches.

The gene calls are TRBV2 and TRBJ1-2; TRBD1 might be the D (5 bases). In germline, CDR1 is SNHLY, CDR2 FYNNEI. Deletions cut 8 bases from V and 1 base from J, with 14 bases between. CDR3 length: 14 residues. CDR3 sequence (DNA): TGTGCCAGCGTCGGAGGGGCGATTAACTATGGCTACACCTTC. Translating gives CASVGGAINYGYTF. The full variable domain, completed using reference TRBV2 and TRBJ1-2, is EPEVTQTPSHQVTQMGQEVILRCVPISNHLYFYWYRQILGQKVEFLVSFYNNEISEKSEIFDDQFSVERPDGSNFTLKIRSTKLEDSAMYFCASVGGAINYGYTFGSGTRLTVV.

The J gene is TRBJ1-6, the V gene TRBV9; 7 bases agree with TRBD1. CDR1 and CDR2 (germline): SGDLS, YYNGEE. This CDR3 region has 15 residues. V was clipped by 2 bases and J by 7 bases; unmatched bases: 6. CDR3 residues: CASSVTGFRNSPLHF. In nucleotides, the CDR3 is TGTGCCAGCAGCGTGACAGGGTTTAGGAATTCACCCCTCCACTTT. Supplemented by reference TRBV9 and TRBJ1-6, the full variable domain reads DSGVTQTPKHLITATGQRVTLRCSPRSGDLSVYWYQQSLDQGLQFLIQYYNGEERAKGNILERFSAQQFPDLHSELNLSSLELGDSALYFCASSVTGFRNSPLHFGNGTRLTVT.

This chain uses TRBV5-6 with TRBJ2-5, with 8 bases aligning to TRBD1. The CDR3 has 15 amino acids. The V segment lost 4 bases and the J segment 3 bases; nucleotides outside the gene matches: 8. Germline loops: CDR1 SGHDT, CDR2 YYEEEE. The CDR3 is CASSPVGQGEETQYF. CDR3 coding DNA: TGTGCCAGCAGCCCTGTCGGACAGGGAGAAGAGACCCAGTACTTC.

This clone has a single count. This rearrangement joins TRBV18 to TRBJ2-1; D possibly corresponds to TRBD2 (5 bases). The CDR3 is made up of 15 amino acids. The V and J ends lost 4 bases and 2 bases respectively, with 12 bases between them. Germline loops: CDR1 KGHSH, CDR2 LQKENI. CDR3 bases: TGTGCCAGCTCACAAGTTCCGGGAACCTACAATGAGCAGTTCTTC. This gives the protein CASSQVPGTYNEQFF.